This T cell receptor (beta chain) was sequenced during a study of T cells in localized non-small cell lung cancer (dated by TCRdb to the early 2020s). As for the study more broadly: Comparing tumors with uninvolved tumor-adjacent lungs, the study looked at the T cell repertoires of 236 patients with early-stage NSCLC. The cohort was made up of around 250 treatment-naive NSCLC patients whose localized lung tumors had been resected. NSCLC patients had a mean age of approximately 72 years, and around 140 were male and 85 to 110 female. General conclusions and limits of the study: Since the design was exploratory, TCR variables were selected using unadjusted p-values with no false-discovery rate correction. Longer overall survival was associated with higher T cell density in blood, whereas shorter survival was associated with higher clonality in adjacent lung. Because multi-region tumor sequencing was not done, intratumor heterogeneity could not be ruled out. A median of approximately 55 of the top 100 tumor clones were detected in paired uninvolved adjacent lung, and 28 of these tumor clones were also found among the top 100 clones of the paired uninvolved adjacent lung. Uninvolved tumor-adjacent lung showed the highest T cell clonality, higher than tumor, which suggests more focused antigenic responses in the uninvolved tumor-adjacent lung.

At diagnosis, tumor, uninvolved tumor-adjacent lung and peripheral blood were collected and then preserved as a mix of FFPE and fresh-frozen material. Blood samples were analyzed as peripheral blood mononuclear cells for TCR repertoire profiling. TCR beta CDR3 regions were sequenced from DNA using the immunoSEQ Assay. On the study's bioinformatics: T cell density was computed as TCR beta template counts normalized to usable DNA estimated by amplifying housekeeping genes. The preseqR package was used to estimate richness by extrapolating to 400,000 templates for PBMC samples and to 120,000 templates for tissue samples. Clonality was defined by subtracting Pielou's evenness from one. Differential abundance testing on productive amino-acid clonotypes, with a minimum total count of 5 and an alpha of 0.1, was used to identify tissue-enriched TCRs. The Jaccard Index and the Morisita Overlap Index were used to measure how much the repertoires overlapped between compartments. GLIPH grouped TCR beta CDR3s together with public tetramer-defined viral CDR3s, and a viral motif had to include at least three viral sequences and show V-gene enrichment. TCRdb took this table from immuneACCESS and kept in-frame rearrangements with V and J called. Such tables lack part of the clones; where checked against another copy, unresolved V genes explain under half of the gap, and the rest is unexplained. That table supplies the V and J calls and clone size; D and trimming were determined from the DNA. A total of about 25,000 clones appear in this sample, 92% of them only once. The top ten clonotypes cover roughly 15% of the sample.

Trimming leaves V shorter by 4 bases and J shorter by 4 bases, with the junction holding 10 bases beyond the gene matches. CDR1 and CDR2 (MDHEN, SYDVKM) derive from the germline V gene. The CDR3 measures 18 amino acids from cysteine to phenylalanine. Left in the record is the CDR3 DNA by itself, 54 bases read in frame from the first base. In the case of this clone: The antigen it recognizes is unknown. The sample holds no much larger clone one base away, and base qualities are not on file.

Sequencing used peripheral blood, obtained before any cancer treatment. The clonotype was recovered from a man between 40 and 70 years old with stage III squamous cell lung carcinoma. The chain joins TRBV28 to TRBJ2-4; 13 bases in the junction line up with TRBD2. This receptor has the CDR3 CASSSTSGRGGGKNIQYF. The bases are TGTGCCAGCAGTTCTACTAGCGGGAGGGGAGGGGGAAAAAACATTCAGTACTTC.